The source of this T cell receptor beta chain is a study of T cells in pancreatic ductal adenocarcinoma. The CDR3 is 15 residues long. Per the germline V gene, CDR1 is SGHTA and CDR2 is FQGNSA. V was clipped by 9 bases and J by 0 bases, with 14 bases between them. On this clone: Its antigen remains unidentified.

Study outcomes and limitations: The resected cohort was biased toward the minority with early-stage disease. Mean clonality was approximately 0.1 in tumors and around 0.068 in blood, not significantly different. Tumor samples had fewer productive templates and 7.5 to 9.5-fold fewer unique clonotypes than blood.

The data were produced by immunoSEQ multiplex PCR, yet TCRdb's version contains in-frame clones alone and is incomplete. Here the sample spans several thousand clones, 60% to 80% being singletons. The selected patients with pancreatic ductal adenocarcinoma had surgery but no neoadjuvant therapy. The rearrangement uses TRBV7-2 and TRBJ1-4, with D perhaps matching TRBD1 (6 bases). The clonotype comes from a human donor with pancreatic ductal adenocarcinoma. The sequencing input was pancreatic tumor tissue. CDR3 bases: TGTGCCAGTTCTCTAGGGGGAACAACTAATGAAAAACTGTTTTTT. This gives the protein CASSLGGTTNEKLFF.